This TCR beta chain was captured in a study of tumor-infiltrating lymphocytes in localized non-small cell lung cancer (dated by TCRdb to about 2021). For context, the study as a whole: The cohort included patients whose samples were collected after neoadjuvant chemotherapy, as well as both smokers and never-smokers and several histologies. The paired tumor versus uninvolved lung comparison of immunoSEQ T-cell fraction included under 60 patients. The same patients underwent several integrated assays, with TCR sequencing performed together with flow cytometry, multiplex immunofluorescence, RNA-seq, exome sequencing and proteomics. In total, the ICON cohort was made up of 150 or so surgical patients who had localized non-small cell lung cancer and whose tumors were resected. Each patient provided resected tumor tissue plus uninvolved lung tissue from the same patient, with the uninvolved lung tissue described as non-adjacent to the tumor. General conclusions and limits of the study: Different pieces of the same tissue were used for different assays, so technical variation could not be separated from intratumor heterogeneity. No association of tumor T-cell fraction from TCR sequencing with recurrence-free survival was found (p = 0.61). Because assay coverage varied across patients depending on available tissue quantity, TCR sequencing was performed for only a subset of the cohort. TCRbeta sequencing supported higher T cell infiltration in tumors than in uninvolved lung tissue, consistent with immunofluorescence CD3 counts. No difference in TCR-derived T-cell fraction was observed between the flow cytometry-defined immunotypes IM1 (good prognosis) and IM2 (poor prognosis).

This clone has more than one count but fewer than ten. The clone's antigen remains unknown. Base qualities are missing; no much larger clone stands one base away. V ends up 4 bases short and J 0 bases short, with an unmatched junction base count of 3. CDR1 SGHVS and CDR2 FNYEAQ are derived from the germline V gene. Its CDR3 holds 14 amino acids, cysteine through phenylalanine. CDR3 DNA only is kept here, 42 bases in frame from base 1. The T-cell fraction in tumor and uninvolved lung tissue was obtained from TCR sequencing using the immunoSEQ assay. As for the original processing: To analyze survival, patients were divided into a high T-cell fraction group (upper tertile) and a low T-cell fraction group (lower two tertiles), and the two groups were compared using a log-rank test. A signed-rank test was used to check for differences in T-cell fraction between paired tumor and uninvolved lung. The table comes from immuneACCESS by way of TCRdb, which keeps in-frame sequences with V and J called. Part of the clones is missing from these tables; in studies checked, under half for an unresolved V gene and the rest for unknown reasons. V and J calls and clone size are copied from that table; D and trimming were computed from the DNA. The sample has about 16,000 clones on record, about 45% of them singletons. Approximately 16% of the sample is taken by the ten largest.

ICON enrollment began in the first half of 2016, and the last patient was enrolled in the second half of 2018. In a subcohort of approximately 78 patients, fresh tumor and matched uninvolved tissue were collected for in-depth immune analyses, with TCR sequencing among those analyses. No cell sorting was done, and TCR sequencing was instead run on DNA isolated from bulk tissue. The rearranged chain carries TRBV7-6 and TRBJ2-7; 7 bases in the junction line up with TRBD2. The sequenced sample consisted of lung tumor tissue. The clonotype comes from a human donor with non-small cell lung cancer. The nucleotide sequence reads as follows: TGTGCCAGCAGCTGGGGGGGGAGCTCCTACGAGCAGTACTTC. This is translated as CASSWGGSSYEQYF.